The 26 T cell receptor beta chains listed next were all sequenced from one sample in a study of blood T cells in healthy people across ages. Using a J-beta primer mix together with a sample-barcoded 5' primer, a second PCR was run for about 7 to 12 cycles. MiXCR, applied by TCRdb to the 5' RACE reads, yields one record per CDR3 protein. The sample yields about 1.8 million distinct CDR3 sequences, 49% seen once. Sequencing was performed on blood. These receptors all stem from a woman aged 40 to 50 in good health.

In this sample, this clonotype turned up a few times. The rearrangement links TRBV6-6 to TRBJ2-7, with D possibly TRBD2 on 6 matching bases. Trimming took off 8 bases at V and 0 bases at J, with 11 bases between the two ends. Germline V gene data show CDR1 as MNHNY and CDR2 as SVGAGI (reference sequence). The CDR3 totals 13 residues. The CDR3 DNA is TGTGCCAGCCGTCGGGAGTCCTCCTACGAGCAGTACTTC. It is translated as CASRRESSYEQYF.

The chain carries TRBV5-1 and TRBJ1-2; 7 nucleotides match TRBD1. J was trimmed by 5 bases and V by 0 bases; bases with no gene match: 7. CDR1 is SGHRS and CDR2 is YFSETQ in the germline V gene. The CDR3 totals 15 residues. The CDR3: CASSLATGAWYGYTF. Here the CDR3 DNA reads TGCGCCAGCAGCTTGGCCACAGGGGCCTGGTATGGCTACACCTTC.

This chain uses TRBV2 with TRBJ1-2; the D is unclear. V shed 4 bases and J shed 4 bases, with 19 bases lying between them. The CDR3 is made up of 16 amino acids. The V gene's germline CDR1 is SNHLY and CDR2 FYNNEI. CDR3 in amino acids: CASSVVVMTSIYGYTF. The DNA of the CDR3 is TGTGCCAGCAGTGTCGTGGTTATGACGTCTATCTATGGCTACACCTTC.

The gene calls are TRBV29-1 and TRBJ2-5; 9 positions agree with TRBD1. Germline assignment: CDR1 SQVTM and CDR2 ANQGSEA. The CDR3 extends over 17 amino acids. Trimming took 1 base from V and 12 from J; bases not matched to a gene: 21. CDR3 sequence (DNA): TGCAGCGTTGAAGCAAGGGGGACAGGGACAATCACCTACGAGGAGTACTTC. Translated: CSVEARGTGTITYEEYF.

The chain uses TRBV29-1 and TRBJ2-5, with 8 bases matching TRBD2. Looked up from germline, CDR1 is SQVTM and CDR2 is ANQGSEA. The CDR3 has 14 residues. V lost 5 bases and J lost 4; bases outside the gene matches: 9. The CDR3, as DNA: TGCAGCGTTCCACCTTCTAGCGGGCCAGAGACCCAGTACTTC. It specifies CSVPPSSGPETQYF.

The gene calls are TRBV4-3 and TRBJ2-4, with D unresolved. Trimming removed 3 bases at V and 0 bases at J, with 9 bases between. The CDR3 totals 15 residues. Germline V gene data show CDR1 as LGHNA and CDR2 as YSLEER. The CDR3: CASSQSTIAKNIQYF. CDR3 coding DNA: TGCGCCAGCAGCCAGTCCACGATAGCCAAAAACATTCAGTACTTC.

This clonotype was found a few times. V gene TRBV4-2 combines with J gene TRBJ2-3, with 7 positions matching TRBD2. From germline, CDR1 is LGHNA and CDR2 YNFKEQ. V trimming: 5 bases; J trimming: 4 bases; junction bases outside the gene matches: 9. The CDR3 covers 15 residues. For the CDR3, the DNA is TGTGCCAGCAGCAAGGGTACGGGGGGTGCAGATACGCAGTATTTT. This translates into CASSKGTGGADTQYF.

This clonotype appeared a few times. The chain couples TRBV20-1 to TRBJ2-7, with D perhaps TRBD2 (5 bases). V was trimmed by 2 bases and J by 1 base, leaving 9 bases between them. This CDR3 is built from 13 residues. Germline V gene lookup returns CDR1 DFQATT and CDR2 SNEGSKA (reference sequence). The CDR3 DNA reads TGCAGTGCTAGAAGCGGAGAGTCCTACGAGCAGTACTTC. It translates to CSARSGESYEQYF.

The V call is TRBV4-3, the J call TRBJ2-7; possibly TRBD2 for D (6 bases). The V end lost 0 bases, the J end lost 3 bases, and 12 bases lay between the germline ends. CDR1 and CDR2 from the germline V gene are LGHNA and YSLEER. This CDR3 region has 15 residues. The CDR3 sequence is CASSQDWAGYYEQYF. The CDR3 nucleotides are TGCGCCAGCAGCCAAGATTGGGCGGGGTACTACGAGCAGTACTTC.

V usage is TRBV20-1 and J usage is TRBJ1-6; D not certain. The CDR3 spans 15 residues. The germline V and J ends were trimmed by 0 bases and 9 bases, with 15 bases remaining between them. Germline CDR1 and CDR2: DFQATT and SNEGSKA (reference sequence). CDR3 DNA: TGCAGTGCTAGAGAGGGTCAGGCGGTGGGTTCACCCCTCCACTTT. Translated: CSAREGQAVGSPLHF.

The chain employs TRBV6-1 and TRBJ2-3; 8 bases line up with TRBD2. V lost 5 bases to trimming and J lost 2 bases; unmatched junction nucleotides: 21. This CDR3 comprises 20 residues. The germline V gene encodes CDR1 MNHNS and CDR2 SASEGT. CDR3 nucleotides: TGTGCCAGCAGTCCCCGGCGTAGGGCGGGGGGCACGAAGGACACAGATACGCAGTATTTT. Translated, it gives CASSPRRRAGGTKDTDTQYF.

The sample holds a few counts of this clonotype. The CDR3 loop is CASSLFSGYEQYF. CDR3 DNA: TGTGCCAGCAGTTTGTTCTCTGGCTACGAGCAGTACTTC. The chain uses TRBV27 and TRBJ2-5; D is unclear. The closer fit of TRBJ2-7 to the DNA end suggests the J call may be wrong. From germline, CDR1 is MNHEY and CDR2 SMNVEV (reference sequence). This CDR3 is built from 13 residues.

This clonotype was counted between two and nine times. The genes are TRBV20-1 and TRBJ1-2; possible D gene TRBD1, 5 bases. CDR1 is DFQATT and CDR2 is SNEGSKA in the germline V gene (reference sequence). Trimming left V 2 bases short and J 1 base short, with 14 bases between. There are 15 residues in the CDR3. CDR3: CSARRDGVLNYGYTF. DNA for the CDR3: TGCAGTGCTAGACGGGACGGTGTGCTTAACTATGGCTACACCTTC.

This clonotype was seen more than once but under ten times. This sequence joins TRBV12-3 or TRBV12-4 and TRBJ1-4; a possible D gene is TRBD1 (6 bases). The V and J ends lost 3 bases and 6 bases respectively, with 11 bases between them. The CDR3 extends over 14 amino acids. The CDR3 nucleotides read TGTGCCAGCAGTTTCAGGGGATCGGATGAAAAACTGTTTTTT. Encoded protein: CASSFRGSDEKLFF.

This chain uses TRBV20-1 with TRBJ1-6; 7 nucleotides line up with TRBD1. This CDR3 comprises 15 residues. V trimming: 3 bases; J trimming: 7 bases; junction bases outside the gene matches: 9. Germline lookup yields CDR1 DFQATT and CDR2 SNEGSKA (reference sequence). CDR3 residues: CSASANRGMNSPLHF. The CDR3 DNA reads TGCAGTGCTAGCGCAAACAGGGGAATGAATTCACCCCTCCACTTT.

This clonotype was detected a few times. This chain connects TRBV7-9 to TRBJ2-3; TRBD2 agrees at 7 bases. This CDR3 has 13 residues. Germline CDR1 SEHNR, CDR2 FQNEAQ (reference sequence). Unmatched junction bases numbered 5, after V lost 8 bases and J lost 3 bases. The CDR3 DNA follows: TGTGCCAGCCGGAGCGGGGCTACAGATACGCAGTATTTT. As protein: CASRSGATDTQYF.

For this clonotype: A much larger clone differs from this one at a single base, so this may be a read error. V and J are TRBV2 and TRBJ2-5; TRBD1 agrees at 7 bases. From germline, CDR1 is SNHLY and CDR2 FYNNEI. The CDR3 sequence is 13 residues long. Germline trimming cut 8 bases from V and 1 base from J; bases unmatched to any gene: 4. The CDR3: CASHRDSQETQYF. CDR3 DNA sequence: TGTGCCAGCCATCGGGACAGCCAAGAGACCCAGTACTTC. Together with reference TRBV2 and TRBJ2-5, the CDR3 gives the full variable domain: EPEVTQTPSHQVTQMGQEVILRCVPISNHLYFYWYRQILGQKVEFLVSFYNNEISEKSEIFDDQFSVERPDGSNFTLKIRSTKLEDSAMYFCASHRDSQETQYFGPGTRLLVL.

The chain joins TRBV7-2 to TRBJ1-1; D unresolved. The CDR3 length is 14 residues. V lost 1 base to trimming and J lost 7 bases, with 13 bases between them. In germline, CDR1 is SGHTA, CDR2 FQGNSA. CDR3 loop: CASSLVWSTSEAFF. For the CDR3, the DNA is TGTGCCAGCAGCTTAGTCTGGAGTACCAGTGAAGCTTTCTTT.

Points on this clonotype: This may stem from a read error, because a much larger clone lies one nucleotide away. The chain has TRBV11-2 and TRBJ2-7, with D possibly being TRBD2 (6 bases). The DNA end is more similar to TRBJ2-5, so the J call may be wrong. The germline V gene encodes CDR1 SGHAT and CDR2 FQNNGV. This CDR3 comprises 16 residues. The CDR3 bases are TGTGCCAGCAGCTTAGAGGAGGGTGATTTACAAGAGACCCAGTACTTC. Its translation is CASSLEEGDLQETQYF.

This chain connects TRBV27 to TRBJ1-2, with 7 positions matching TRBD1. The germline V gene has CDR1 MNHEY and CDR2 SMNVEV (reference sequence). The trim removed 2 bases at V and 0 bases at J, leaving 9 bases unmatched. The CDR3 is 17 amino acids. CDR3 loop: CASSLTLRQGANYGYTF. The CDR3 DNA sequence: TGTGCCAGCAGTTTAACCTTAAGACAGGGAGCTAACTATGGCTACACCTTC.

The chain's CDR3 is CSARAAGGVHEQYF. The CDR3 DNA sequence: TGCAGTGCCCGAGCAGCGGGGGGGGTGCACGAGCAGTACTTC. The chain employs TRBV20-1 and TRBJ2-5, with 10 bases fitting TRBD2. The DNA end favors TRBJ2-7, so the J call may be wrong. Germline V lookup: CDR1 DFQATT, CDR2 SNEGSKA (reference sequence). There are 14 residues in the CDR3.

This clonotype was detected a few times. This chain links TRBV7-9 with TRBJ2-5; 11 bases are a match to TRBD2. Looked up from germline, CDR1 is SEHNR and CDR2 is FQNEAQ (reference sequence). V was clipped by 1 base and J by 0 bases; unmatched bases: 7. This CDR3 has 18 amino acids. CDR3 in amino acids: CASSLVSTSGGYQETQYF. In nucleotides, the CDR3 is TGTGCCAGCAGCTTAGTTTCCACTAGCGGGGGTTACCAAGAGACCCAGTACTTC.

The chain links TRBV28 to TRBJ2-7, with a tentative D call TRBD1 (6 bases). This CDR3 region has 16 residues. The V gene's germline CDR1 is MDHEN and CDR2 SYDVKM. The V end lost 6 bases, the J end lost 3 bases, and 21 bases lay between the germline ends. CDR3 nucleotides: TGTGCCAGCAGCTCCCAAAACTCGGCAGGGGTCTACGAGCAGTACTTC. This translates into CASSSQNSAGVYEQYF.

In the case of this clonotype: A read error may produce the germline difference seen at one junction end. The V gene is TRBV28, the J gene TRBJ2-7; D may be TRBD1 or TRBD2 (7 bases each). CDR1 and CDR2 (germline): MDHEN, SYDVKM. This CDR3 is 14 amino acids long. The CDR3 is CASSPARGGAGQYF. The CDR3 nucleotides read TGTGCTAGCAGTCCCGCCAGGGGGGGCGCAGGGCAGTACTTC.

With regard to this clonotype: A junction end diverges from the germline sequence, so it may reflect a read error. This rearrangement joins TRBV7-3 to TRBJ2-3; D gene ambiguous. This CDR3 is 14 amino acids long. Looked up from germline, CDR1 is SGHTA and CDR2 is FQGTGA. The CDR3 loop reads CASSLTLNEDTQYF. The CDR3 DNA follows: TGTGCCAGCAGCCTAACTCTAAATGAAGATACGCAGTATTTT.

The V and J genes are TRBV5-1 and TRBJ2-1; 8 bases align to TRBD2. With 0 bases clipped from V and 8 bases from J, the junction kept 7 bases outside the gene matches. Germline V gene sequence: CDR1 SGHRS, CDR2 YFSETQ. CDR3 size: 15 residues. The CDR3 spells CASSLALADNYEQFF. In nucleotides, the CDR3 is TGCGCCAGCAGCTTGGCACTAGCGGACAACTATGAGCAGTTCTTC.